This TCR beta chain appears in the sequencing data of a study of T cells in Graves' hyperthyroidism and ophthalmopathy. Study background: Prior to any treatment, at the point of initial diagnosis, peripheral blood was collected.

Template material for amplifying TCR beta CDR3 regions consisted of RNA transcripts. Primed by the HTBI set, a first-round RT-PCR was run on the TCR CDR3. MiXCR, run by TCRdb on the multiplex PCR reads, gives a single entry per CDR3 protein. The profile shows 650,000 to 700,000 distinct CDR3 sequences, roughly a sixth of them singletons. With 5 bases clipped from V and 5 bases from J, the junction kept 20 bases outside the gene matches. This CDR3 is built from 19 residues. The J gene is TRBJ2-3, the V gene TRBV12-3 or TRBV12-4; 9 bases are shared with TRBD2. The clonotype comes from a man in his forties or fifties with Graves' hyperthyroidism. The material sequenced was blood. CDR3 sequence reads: CASSRFPGLAGEGGDTQYF. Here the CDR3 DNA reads TGTGCCAGCAGTAGATTCCCGGGACTAGCAGGAGAAGGGGGAGATACGCAGTATTTT.